The rows below give T cell receptor beta chains drawn from one sample of a study of blood T cell repertoires in COVID-19. Clones were sequenced by immunoSEQ multiplex PCR, and TCRdb holds only the in-frame ones, with some missing. The data hold 100,000 to 120,000 clones, with roughly 82% observed a single time. Sample: peripheral blood. These receptors were collected from a woman in her fifties or sixties with acute or convalescent COVID-19. CDR3s include the opening cysteine and the closing phenylalanine or tryptophan. D genes are given only for firm matches. Size is omitted from some rows. Given values are once, few, many or a class for expanded clones.

j_gene	abundance	len	v_gene	d_gene	CDR3nt	CDR3aa
TRBJ2-1	NA	14	TRBV19	TRBD2	TGTGCCAGTAGTATTAGCGGGGTTTACAATGAGCAGTTCTTC	CASSISGVYNEQFF
TRBJ1-5	NA	15	TRBV28	NA	TGTGCCAGCAGTCGCAACAGGGTAGGCAATCAGCCCCAGCATTTT	CASSRNRVGNQPQHF
TRBJ1-2	NA	15	TRBV7-8	TRBD1	TGTGCCAGCAGGAATAACAGGGGGGCCTACTATGGCTACACCTTC	CASRNNRGAYYGYTF
TRBJ1-3	few	16	TRBV3-1/TRBV3-2	NA	TGTGCCAGCAGCCAAAACGGAGGAGGGGCTGGAAACACCATATATTTT	CASSQNGGGAGNTIYF
TRBJ2-1	NA	19	TRBV10-1	TRBD2	TGCGCCAGCAGTGAGTTTCACGCTGGGACTAGCGGGGGGAACAATGAGCAGTTCTTC	CASSEFHAGTSGGNNEQFF
TRBJ1-2	once	11	TRBV29-1	TRBD1	TGCAGCGTTAGACAGGGGGAAGGCTACACCTTC	CSVRQGEGYTF
TRBJ1-2	NA	13	TRBV6-1	NA	TGTGCCAGCAGTGAAACAGGGTACTATGGCTACACCTTC	CASSETGYYGYTF
TRBJ1-1	NA	17	TRBV3-1/TRBV3-2	NA	TGTGCCAGCAGCCCGACAGGAACCATAGGGTCGGGCACTGAAGCTTTCTTT	CASSPTGTIGSGTEAFF
TRBJ2-5	NA	14	TRBV27	TRBD1	TGTGCCAGCAGCGTACAGGGGAGTATGGAGACCCAGTACTTC	CASSVQGSMETQYF
TRBJ1-2	NA	11	TRBV27	NA	TGTGCCAGCTCCCAGGGCTATGGCTACACCTTC	CASSQGYGYTF
TRBJ2-2	few	15	TRBV7-9	TRBD1	TGTGCCAGCAGCTCTGGACAGGGTATTTTCGGGGAGCTGTTTTTT	CASSSGQGIFGELFF
TRBJ2-5	NA	15	TRBV10-3	TRBD1	TGTGCCATCAGTGAGTCGACAGGGGTTGGGGAGACCCAGTACTTC	CAISESTGVGETQYF
TRBJ1-2	NA	13	TRBV27	NA	TGTGCCAGCAGTTTAAGGCCATGGGAGGGCTACACCTTC	CASSLRPWEGYTF
TRBJ2-3	NA	15	TRBV7-2	TRBD2	TGTGCCAGCAGCTTTGGACTAGCGGGGAAAGATACGCAGTATTTT	CASSFGLAGKDTQYF
TRBJ2-1	NA	18	TRBV7-3	TRBD2	TGTGCCAGCAGCCGGACTAGCGGGGGGCAACTTATCTACAATGAGCAGTTCTTC	CASSRTSGGQLIYNEQFF
TRBJ1-1	once	15	TRBV27	NA	TGTGCCAGCAGTACTCGACAGGCCACGAACACTGAAGCTTTCTTT	CASSTRQATNTEAFF
TRBJ2-5	once	14	TRBV5-6	NA	TGTGCCAGCAGCCCCGGGGGGCTCCAAGAGACCCAGTACTTC	CASSPGGLQETQYF
TRBJ1-2	NA	15	TRBV7-2	TRBD1	TGTGCCAGCAGCCCCCAGGACAGGGGGCGCTATGGCTACACCTTC	CASSPQDRGRYGYTF
TRBJ2-5	NA	15	TRBV5-6	NA	TGTGCCAGCAGCTTGCCCCGGATGGGGCGGGAGACCCAGTACTTC	CASSLPRMGRETQYF
TRBJ2-7	NA	16	TRBV7-9	TRBD1	TGTGCCAGCAGCTTCCCTGTCCGGGACAGCATCGTGCGGCAGTACTTC	CASSFPVRDSIVRQYF
TRBJ2-7	NA	16	TRBV5-1	NA	TGCGCCAGCAGCTTGGCCGTCAATACAGGGCACTACGAGCAGTACTTC	CASSLAVNTGHYEQYF
TRBJ2-1	NA	13	TRBV4-1	NA	TGCGCCAGCAGCCTAGAGGGAGGCAATGAGCAGTTCTTC	CASSLEGGNEQFF
TRBJ2-7	NA	15	TRBV27	NA	TGTGCCAGCAGTCCACTGGGGGCGGTCTCCTACGAGCAGTACTTC	CASSPLGAVSYEQYF
TRBJ2-4	NA	14	TRBV21-1	NA	TGTGCCAGCAGCAAAGCCCGAGCCAAAAACATTCAGTACTTC	CASSKARAKNIQYF
TRBJ2-3	NA	14	TRBV30	TRBD2	TGTGCCTGGAGTGCGACGGGGGGTGCAGATACGCAGTATTTT	CAWSATGGADTQYF
TRBJ1-1	NA	13	TRBV4-1	NA	TGCGCCAGCAGCCTAGGGGTGGCCACTGAAGCTTTCTTT	CASSLGVATEAFF
TRBJ2-1	NA	11	TRBV5-1	NA	TGCGCCAGCACTTCCGGGCCGGAGGAGTTCTTC	CASTSGPEEFF
TRBJ1-2	NA	14	TRBV30	NA	TGTGCCTGGAGATTAGGGGACATAGGTCGTGGCTACACCTTC	CAWRLGDIGRGYTF
TRBJ1-2	few	14	TRBV12-5	NA	TGTGCTAGTGGAACCGGACAGTACCACTATGGCTACACCTTC	CASGTGQYHYGYTF
TRBJ2-2	NA	17	TRBV4-1	NA	TGCGCCAGCAGCACCCCCCACAGGGTACGCGACACCGGGGAGCTGTTTTTT	CASSTPHRVRDTGELFF
TRBJ1-4	NA	15	TRBV5-1	NA	TGCGCCAGCAGCTTGGCGGGCCTCAGGGATGAAAAACTGTTTTTT	CASSLAGLRDEKLFF
TRBJ1-2	NA	16	TRBV19	NA	TGTGCCAGTACCCGGATTGTTTGGGGGGTAGACTATGGCTACACCTTC	CASTRIVWGVDYGYTF
TRBJ1-5	NA	14	TRBV30	NA	TGTGCCTGGAGTGTAACGGGGGTCAATCAGCCCCAGCATTTT	CAWSVTGVNQPQHF
TRBJ1-6	NA	13	TRBV10-3	TRBD1	TGTGCCACCATGCAGGGGGCAAATTCACCCCTCCACTTT	CATMQGANSPLHF
TRBJ1-4	once	15	TRBV30	TRBD1	TGTGCCTGGAGCCGGGGACAGGGAGGAGATGAAAAACTGTTTTTT	CAWSRGQGGDEKLFF
TRBJ1-4	NA	13	TRBV5-6	TRBD1	TGTGCCAGCAGCTACCGGGGACAGGATAAACTGTTTTTT	CASSYRGQDKLFF
TRBJ1-2	NA	16	TRBV19	TRBD1	TGTGCCAGTAGTACCGGGACAGGGGACCTTAACTATGGCTACACCTTC	CASSTGTGDLNYGYTF
TRBJ1-1	NA	14	TRBV7-9	NA	TGTGCCAGCAGCTTACAGGGGCGGAACACTGAAGCTTTCTTT	CASSLQGRNTEAFF
TRBJ1-1	once	15	TRBV5-1	NA	TGCGCCAGCAGCTTGACACAGATGATGAACACTGAAGCTTTCTTT	CASSLTQMMNTEAFF
TRBJ2-7	NA	14	TRBV25-1	TRBD1	TGTGCCAGCAGCCCCGGGACAGGCAGCTACGAGCAGTACTTC	CASSPGTGSYEQYF
TRBJ1-1	NA	13	TRBV30	NA	TGTGCCTGGAGTGTACCCAGGGGCACTGAAGCTTTCTTT	CAWSVPRGTEAFF
TRBJ2-1	NA	15	TRBV9	TRBD2	TGTGCCAGCAGCTCCTTCGGGGGGGGATATGACGAGCAGTTCTTC	CASSSFGGGYDEQFF
TRBJ1-5	once	15	TRBV28	NA	TGTGCCAGCAGTTTATGGGACAGAATCGATCAGCCCCAGCATTTT	CASSLWDRIDQPQHF
TRBJ2-7	NA	15	TRBV29-1	NA	TGCAGCGTCGGAGGGTCAAAGGCCGGAGCCTACGAGCAGTACTTC	CSVGGSKAGAYEQYF
TRBJ1-6	NA	16	TRBV5-4	NA	TGTGCCAGCAGCTTGGATACTGGACAGTTAGAGATTCCCCTCCACTTT	CASSLDTGQLEIPLHF
TRBJ1-1	NA	15	TRBV4-3	NA	TGCGCCAGCAGCCAAGGTATTTCCGATTTTCGGGAAGCTTTCTTT	CASSQGISDFREAFF
TRBJ1-1	NA	13	TRBV19	NA	TGTGCCAGTAGCGGGGAAATGAACACTGAAGCTTTCTTT	CASSGEMNTEAFF
TRBJ2-7	NA	15	TRBV4-3	TRBD1	TGCGCCAGCAGCCAAGATGCAGGGGGCGGCTACGAGCAGTACTTC	CASSQDAGGGYEQYF
TRBJ1-1	few	12	TRBV27	TRBD1	TGTGCCAGCCAGGACAGGGGCTCTGAAGCTTTCTTT	CASQDRGSEAFF
TRBJ2-2	NA	14	TRBV6-4	NA	TGTGCCAGCAGAAGGGGCGCAGAGACCGGGGAGCTGTTTTTT	CASRRGAETGELFF
TRBJ2-5	NA	16	TRBV5-1	TRBD2	TGCGCCAGCAGTATTGGGACTAGCGGGGTACAAGAGACCCAGTACTTC	CASSIGTSGVQETQYF
TRBJ1-1	NA	13	TRBV2	TRBD1	TGTGCCAGCTCCCGACAGGGGGGAACTGAAGCTTTCTTT	CASSRQGGTEAFF
TRBJ1-1	NA	13	TRBV7-3	NA	TGTGCCAGCAGCGTTACAGGGAACACTGAAGCTTTCTTT	CASSVTGNTEAFF
TRBJ1-1	NA	13	TRBV11-2	NA	TGTGCCAGCAGCACCCAGGGTGGCACTGAAGCTTTCTTT	CASSTQGGTEAFF